Shown below are 12 T cell receptor beta chains from a single sample sequenced in a study of blood T cell repertoires in COVID-19. The table came from immunoSEQ multiplex PCR; TCRdb's copy has only in-frame clones and leaves some out. The sample carries 85,000 to 100,000 clones, around 82% recorded once. The sequenced sample was peripheral blood. The receptors shown here come from a man aged 45-60 years who had recovered from COVID-19.

This clone occurred a few times. J is TRBJ1-5 and V is TRBV30; D is perhaps TRBD1 (5 bases). CDR3 length: 17 residues. V lost 0 bases and J 2 bases, leaving 17 bases between the germline ends. Looked up from germline, CDR1 is GTSNPN and CDR2 is SVGIG (reference sequence). The CDR3, as DNA: TGTGCCTGGAGTGTTTGGAGGGGCCGCCAGGGCAATCAGCCCCAGCATTTT. Protein: CAWSVWRGRQGNQPQHF.

The rearrangement joins TRBV24-1 to TRBJ2-2; 8 bases are shared with TRBD2. The length of the CDR3 is 17 residues. Per the germline V gene, CDR1 is KGHDR and CDR2 is SFDVKD. Trimming removed 3 bases from V and 5 bases from J; junction bases left unmatched: 10. This chain's CDR3 is CATSDPPGLGRTGELFF. In DNA form, the CDR3 reads TGTGCCACCAGTGATCCTCCGGGACTAGGGAGAACCGGGGAGCTGTTTTTT.

This chain connects TRBV18 to TRBJ1-1, with TRBD1 matching over 7 bases. Trimming cost V 5 bases and J 1 base; bases outside gene matches: 7. CDR1 KGHSH and CDR2 LQKENI come from the germline V gene. The length of the CDR3 is 15 residues. In nucleotides, the CDR3 is TGTGCCAGCTCAGTCCTACAGGGGCCGAACACTGAAGCTTTCTTT. This codes for CASSVLQGPNTEAFF.

The chain carries TRBV7-2 and TRBJ2-7; TRBD2 might be the D (6 bases). There are 15 residues in the CDR3. The V gene lost 0 bases and the J gene lost 2 bases, with 11 bases spanning the gap. Looked up from germline, CDR1 is SGHTA and CDR2 is FQGNSA. The CDR3 region is CASSLARRGPYEQYF. The CDR3 bases are TGTGCCAGCAGCTTAGCCCGGCGGGGTCCCTACGAGCAGTACTTC. The variable domain in full, with the rest retrieved from reference TRBV7-2 and TRBJ2-7, is GAGVSQSPSNKVTEKGKDVELRCDPISGHTALYWYRQSLGQGLEFLIYFQGNSAPDKSGLPSDRFSAERTGGSVSTLTIQRTQQEDSAVYLCASSLARRGPYEQYFGPGTRLTVT.

The rearrangement links TRBV7-9 to TRBJ1-3; the match to TRBD1 covers 7 bases. Germline values: CDR1 SEHNR, CDR2 FQNEAQ (reference sequence). Trimming removed 3 bases from V and 1 base from J; junction bases left unmatched: 3. The length of the CDR3 is 15 residues. The CDR3 DNA reads TGTGCCAGCAGCTTCGACAGGGTTTCTGGAAACACCATATATTTT. Translated, it gives CASSFDRVSGNTIYF.

This clone was detected once. The V call is TRBV3-1 (or the pseudogene TRBV3-2), the J call TRBJ1-2, with TRBD1 matching 11 bases. The germline V gene has CDR1 LGHDT and CDR2 YNNKEL (reference sequence). V was clipped by 3 bases and J by 3 bases; unmatched bases: 0. The CDR3 is 14 residues long. CDR3 in amino acids: CASSQDRGHYGYTF. The CDR3 DNA reads TGTGCCAGCAGCCAGGACAGGGGGCACTATGGCTACACCTTC.

The rearrangement joins TRBV6-6 to TRBJ1-4, with 7 bases that match TRBD1. Losses at the gene ends were 2 bases for V and 7 bases for J; bases not matched to a gene: 7. Germline loops: CDR1 MNHNY, CDR2 SVGAGI (reference sequence). The CDR3 runs 15 residues. The CDR3 spells CASSYPGTVGEKLFF. Here the CDR3 DNA reads TGTGCCAGCAGTTACCCCGGGACAGTAGGTGAAAAACTGTTTTTT.

The CDR3, as DNA: TGTGCCAGCAGGGCGACAGGGGCAGGTACCGGGGAGCTGTTTTTT. It encodes CASRATGAGTGELFF. The chain recombines TRBV11-1 with TRBJ2-2; 8 positions agree with TRBD1. J gave up 5 bases and V 6 bases, and 8 bases lay outside the gene matches. From germline, CDR1 is SGHAT and CDR2 FQDESV (reference sequence). The CDR3 covers 15 residues.

The rearrangement uses TRBV7-2 and TRBJ2-1; TRBD2 aligns across 9 bases. The length of the CDR3 is 14 residues. Germline CDR1 and CDR2: SGHTA and FQGNSA. V gave up 1 base and J gave up 10 bases; unmatched junction bases: 5. CDR3 DNA: TGTGCCAGCAGCTTAGATAGCGGGGGATTGGAGCAGTTCTTC. This sequence encodes CASSLDSGGLEQFF.

The chain joins TRBV6-5 to TRBJ1-1, with D unclear. Germline-derived CDR1 and CDR2 are MNHEY and SVGAGI. The CDR3 is 15 amino acids. V shed 0 bases and J shed 3 bases, with 11 bases lying between them. DNA for the CDR3: TGTGCCAGCAGTTACTCGTTTACGGCGGACACTGAAGCTTTCTTT. This sequence encodes CASSYSFTADTEAFF.

The chain couples TRBV19 to TRBJ1-6, with 7 nucleotides matching TRBD1. Germline assignment: CDR1 LNHDA and CDR2 SQIVND (reference sequence). Trimming cost V 8 bases and J 9 bases; bases outside gene matches: 10. The CDR3 totals 14 residues. The DNA of the CDR3 is TGTGCCAGTGGATTAGGGACAGCTCTTTCACCCCTCCACTTT. Translating it yields CASGLGTALSPLHF.

The rearrangement uses TRBV6-2 or TRBV6-3 and TRBJ1-2, with TRBD1 as a possible D gene (6 bases). This CDR3 comprises 14 residues. Germline V gene data show CDR1 as MNHEY and CDR2 as SVGEGT. Deletions cut 4 bases from V and 5 bases from J, with 14 bases between. The CDR3 coding sequence is TGTGCCAGCAGTTGGAACGGGACATTTTATGGCTACACCTTC. It yields the protein CASSWNGTFYGYTF.